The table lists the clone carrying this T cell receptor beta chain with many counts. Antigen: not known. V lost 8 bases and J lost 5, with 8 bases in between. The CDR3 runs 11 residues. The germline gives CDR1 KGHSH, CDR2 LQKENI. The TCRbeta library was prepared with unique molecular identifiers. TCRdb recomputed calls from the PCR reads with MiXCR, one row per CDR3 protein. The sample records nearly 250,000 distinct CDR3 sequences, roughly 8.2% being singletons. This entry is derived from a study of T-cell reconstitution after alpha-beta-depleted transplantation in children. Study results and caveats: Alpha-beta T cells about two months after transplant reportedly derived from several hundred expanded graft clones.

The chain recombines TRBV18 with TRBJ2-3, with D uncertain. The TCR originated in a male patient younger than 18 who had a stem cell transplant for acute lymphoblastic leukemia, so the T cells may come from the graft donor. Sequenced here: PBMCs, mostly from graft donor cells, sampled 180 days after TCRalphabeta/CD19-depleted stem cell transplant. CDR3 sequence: CASSPGDTQYF. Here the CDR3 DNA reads TGTGCCAGCAGCCCGGGAGATACGCAGTATTTT.